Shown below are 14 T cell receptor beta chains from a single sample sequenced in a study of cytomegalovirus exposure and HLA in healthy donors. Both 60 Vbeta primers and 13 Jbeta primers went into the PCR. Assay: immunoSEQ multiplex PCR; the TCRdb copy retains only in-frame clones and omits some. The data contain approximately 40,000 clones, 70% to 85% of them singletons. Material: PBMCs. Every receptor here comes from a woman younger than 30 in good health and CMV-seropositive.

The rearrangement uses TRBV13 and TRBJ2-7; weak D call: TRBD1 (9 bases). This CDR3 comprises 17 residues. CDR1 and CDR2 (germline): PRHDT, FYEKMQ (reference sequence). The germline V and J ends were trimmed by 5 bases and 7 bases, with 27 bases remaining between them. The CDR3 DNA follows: TGTGCCAGCAGCACCCGCGGGGGGCGGACAGGGGTTTCGGAGCAGTACTTC. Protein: CASSTRGGRTGVSEQYF. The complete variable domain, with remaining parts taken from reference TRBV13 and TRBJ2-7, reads AAGVIQSPRHLIKEKRETATLKCYPIPRHDTVYWYQQGPGQDPQFLISFYEKMQSDKGSIPDRFSAQQFSDYHSELNMSSLELGDSALYFCASSTRGGRTGVSEQYFGPGTRLTVT.

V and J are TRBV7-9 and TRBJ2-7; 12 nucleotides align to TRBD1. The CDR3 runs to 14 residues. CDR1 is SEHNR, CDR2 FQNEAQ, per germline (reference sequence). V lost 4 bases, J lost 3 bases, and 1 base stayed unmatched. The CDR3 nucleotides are TGTGCCAGCAGCTGGGACAGGGGGCTCTACGAGCAGTACTTC. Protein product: CASSWDRGLYEQYF. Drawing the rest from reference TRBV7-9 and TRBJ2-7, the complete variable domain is DTGVSQNPRHKITKRGQNVTFRCDPISEHNRLYWYRQTLGQGPEFLTYFQNEAQLEKSRLLSDRFSAERPKGSFSTLEIQRTEQGDSAMYLCASSWDRGLYEQYFGPGTRLTVT.

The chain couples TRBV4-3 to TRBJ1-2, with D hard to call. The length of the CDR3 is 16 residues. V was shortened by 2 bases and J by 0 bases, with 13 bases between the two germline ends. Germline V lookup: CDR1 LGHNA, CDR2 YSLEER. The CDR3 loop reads CASSQLWPEANYGYTF. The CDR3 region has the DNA TGCGCCAGCAGCCAACTCTGGCCGGAGGCTAACTATGGCTACACCTTC.

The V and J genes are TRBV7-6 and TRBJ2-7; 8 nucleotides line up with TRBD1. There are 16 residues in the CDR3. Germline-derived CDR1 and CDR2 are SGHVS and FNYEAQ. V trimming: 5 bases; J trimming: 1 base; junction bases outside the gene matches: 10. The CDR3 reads CASSGISGGLSYEQYF. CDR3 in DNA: TGTGCCAGCAGCGGAATATCAGGGGGCTTATCCTACGAGCAGTACTTC.

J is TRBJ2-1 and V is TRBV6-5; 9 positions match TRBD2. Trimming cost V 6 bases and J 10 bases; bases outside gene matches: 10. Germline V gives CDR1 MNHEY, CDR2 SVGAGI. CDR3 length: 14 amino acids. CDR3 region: CASSRTSAPREQFF. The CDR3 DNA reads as TGTGCCAGCAGCAGGACTAGCGCTCCTAGGGAGCAGTTCTTC.

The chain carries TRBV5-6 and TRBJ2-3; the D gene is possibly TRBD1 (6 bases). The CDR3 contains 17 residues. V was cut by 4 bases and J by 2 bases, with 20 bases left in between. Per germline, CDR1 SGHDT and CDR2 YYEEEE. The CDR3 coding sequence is TGTGCCAGCAGCCAACCGGCAAGGGGGATCATCACAGATACGCAGTATTTT. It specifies CASSQPARGIITDTQYF.

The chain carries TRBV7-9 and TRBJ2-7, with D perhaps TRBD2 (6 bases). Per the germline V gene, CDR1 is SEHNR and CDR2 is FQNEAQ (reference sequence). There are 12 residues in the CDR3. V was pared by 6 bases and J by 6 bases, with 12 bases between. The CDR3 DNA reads TGTGCCAGCAGTCGGGGGATCGGCGAGCAGTACTTC. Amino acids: CASSRGIGEQYF.

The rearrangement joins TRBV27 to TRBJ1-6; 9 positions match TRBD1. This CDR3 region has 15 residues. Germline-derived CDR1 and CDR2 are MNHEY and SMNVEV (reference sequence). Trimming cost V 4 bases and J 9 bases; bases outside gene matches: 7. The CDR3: CASSSGTGRSSPLHF. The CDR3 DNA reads TGTGCCAGCAGTTCCGGGACAGGGAGAAGTTCACCCCTCCACTTT.

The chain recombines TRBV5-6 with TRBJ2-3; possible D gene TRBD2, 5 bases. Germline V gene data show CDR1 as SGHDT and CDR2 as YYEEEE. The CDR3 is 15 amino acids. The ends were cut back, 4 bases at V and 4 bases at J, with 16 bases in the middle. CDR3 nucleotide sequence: TGTGCCAGCAGCGACTATACAAGTTCGCCAGATACGCAGTATTTT. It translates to CASSDYTSSPDTQYF.

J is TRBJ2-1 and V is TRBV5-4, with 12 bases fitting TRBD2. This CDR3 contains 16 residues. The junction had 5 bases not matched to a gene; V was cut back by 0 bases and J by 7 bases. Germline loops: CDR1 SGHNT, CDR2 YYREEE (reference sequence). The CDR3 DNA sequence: TGTGCCAGCAGCTTGGGGGCTAGCGGGGGGGCAAATGAGCAGTTCTTC. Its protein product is CASSLGASGGANEQFF.

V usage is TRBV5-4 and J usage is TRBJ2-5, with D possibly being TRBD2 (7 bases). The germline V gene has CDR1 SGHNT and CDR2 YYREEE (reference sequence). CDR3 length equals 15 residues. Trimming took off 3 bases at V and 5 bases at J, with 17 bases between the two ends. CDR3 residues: CASSSGGGAEETQYF. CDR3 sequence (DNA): TGTGCCAGCAGCTCAGGCGGGGGCGCCGAGGAGACCCAGTACTTC.

CDR3 sequence (DNA): TGTGCCAGCAGCCAAGGAGAGGAGCAGTTCTTC. The encoded protein is CASSQGEEQFF. This chain connects TRBV14 to TRBJ2-1; D call uncertain. The V and J ends lost 1 base and 10 bases respectively, with 5 bases between them. This CDR3 has 11 amino acids. Germline CDR1 reads SGHDN; CDR2 reads FVKESK.

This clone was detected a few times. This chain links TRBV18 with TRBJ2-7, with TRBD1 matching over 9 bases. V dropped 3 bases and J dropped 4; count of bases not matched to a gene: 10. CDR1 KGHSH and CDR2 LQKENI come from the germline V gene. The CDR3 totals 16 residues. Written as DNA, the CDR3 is TGTGCCAGCTCACCCACAGTCCGGGACAGGGATTACGAGCAGTACTTC. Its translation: CASSPTVRDRDYEQYF.

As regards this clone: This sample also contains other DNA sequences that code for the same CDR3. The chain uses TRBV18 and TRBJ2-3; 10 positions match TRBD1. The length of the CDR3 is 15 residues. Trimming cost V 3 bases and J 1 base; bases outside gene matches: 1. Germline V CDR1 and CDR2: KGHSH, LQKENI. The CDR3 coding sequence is TGTGCCAGCTCACCCGGGACAGGGGGCACAGATACGCAGTATTTT. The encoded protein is CASSPGTGGTDTQYF. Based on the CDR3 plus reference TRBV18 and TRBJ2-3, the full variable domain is NAGVMQNPRHLVRRRGQEARLRCSPMKGHSHVYWYRQLPEEGLKFMVYLQKENIIDESGMPKERFSAEFPKEGPSILRIQQVVRGDSAAYFCASSPGTGGTDTQYFGPGTRLTVL.